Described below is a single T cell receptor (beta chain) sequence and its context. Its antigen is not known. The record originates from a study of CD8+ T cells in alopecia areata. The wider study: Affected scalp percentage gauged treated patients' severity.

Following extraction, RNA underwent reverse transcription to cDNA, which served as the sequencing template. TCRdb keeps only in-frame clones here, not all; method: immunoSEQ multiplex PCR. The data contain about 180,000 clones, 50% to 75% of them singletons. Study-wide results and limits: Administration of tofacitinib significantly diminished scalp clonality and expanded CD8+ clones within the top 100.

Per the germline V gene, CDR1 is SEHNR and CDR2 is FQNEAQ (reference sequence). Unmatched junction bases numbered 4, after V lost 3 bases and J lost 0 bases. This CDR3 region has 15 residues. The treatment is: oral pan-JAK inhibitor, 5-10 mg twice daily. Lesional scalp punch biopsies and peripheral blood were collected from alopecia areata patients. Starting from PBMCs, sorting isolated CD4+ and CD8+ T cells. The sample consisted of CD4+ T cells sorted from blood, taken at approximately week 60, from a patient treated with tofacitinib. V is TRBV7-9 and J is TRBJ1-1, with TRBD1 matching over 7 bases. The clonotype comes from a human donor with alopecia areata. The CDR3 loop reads CASSLPGQMNTEAFF. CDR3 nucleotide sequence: TGTGCCAGCAGCTTGCCGGGACAGATGAACACTGAAGCTTTCTTT.